This T cell receptor (beta chain) was identified during a study of CD8 T cells in Susac syndrome. Sequencing of TCR beta was undertaken in CD8+ and CD4+ T cells derived from blood. FACS was used to enrich TEMRA cells, whereas the CD8+ and CD4+ T cells were obtained by negative isolation. Random hexamers served to reverse transcribe about 0.5 to 1 ug RNA. It was immunoSEQ multiplex PCR that amplified TCR beta CDR3 across 54 Vbeta and 13 Jbeta. TCRdb analysed the immunoSEQ multiplex PCR reads with MiXCR anew, one entry per CDR3 protein. The sample gives approximately 280,000 distinct CDR3 sequences, 85% of which show up once; about 0.11% is in the top ten. After removal of 3 bases from V and 6 bases from J, the junction contained 21 bases not matched to a gene. The CDR3 has 21 amino acids. The germline gives CDR1 LGHDT, CDR2 YNNKEL (reference sequence). Notes on the study in general: In its TCR sequencing and HLA analysis, the study acknowledged that the number of individuals was relatively small.

This clonotype was seen just once. Its antigen is unidentified. The sequence came from a human donor with multiple sclerosis. Material: CD8+ T cells from PBMCs. The V gene is TRBV3-1, the J gene TRBJ2-4, with TRBD2 matching 12 bases. In DNA form, the CDR3 reads TGTGCCAGCAGCCAGCCAGGACTAGCGGGACAACTAACCGCTTCCCGAAACATTCAGTACTTC. Translation: CASSQPGLAGQLTASRNIQYF.